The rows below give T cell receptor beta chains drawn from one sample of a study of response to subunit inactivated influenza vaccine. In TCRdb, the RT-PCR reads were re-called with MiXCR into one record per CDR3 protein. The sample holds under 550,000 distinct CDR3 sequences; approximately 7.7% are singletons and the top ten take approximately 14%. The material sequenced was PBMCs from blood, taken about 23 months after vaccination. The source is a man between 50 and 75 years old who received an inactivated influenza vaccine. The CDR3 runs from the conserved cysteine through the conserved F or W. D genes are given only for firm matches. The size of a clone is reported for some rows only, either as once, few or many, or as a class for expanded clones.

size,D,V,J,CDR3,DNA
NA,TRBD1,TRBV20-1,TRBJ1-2,CSASGQVRNYGYTF,TGCAGTGCTAGCGGACAGGTCCGAAACTATGGCTACACCTTC
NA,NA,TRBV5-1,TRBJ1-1,CASSLVRGRGTEAFF,TGCGCCAGCAGCTTGGTTCGGGGGCGAGGTACTGAAGCTTTCTTT
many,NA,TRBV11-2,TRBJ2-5,CASSSTDYSQTQYF,TGTGCCAGCAGCTCGACCGACTATTCGCAGACCCAGTACTTC
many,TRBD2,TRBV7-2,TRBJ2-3,CASSLSQRGSTDTQYF,TGTGCCAGCAGCTTATCTCAGCGGGGGAGCACAGATACGCAGTATTTT
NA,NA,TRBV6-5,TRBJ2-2,CASSYYRLTGELFF,TGTGCCAGCAGTTACTACAGGTTGACCGGGGAGCTGTTTTTT
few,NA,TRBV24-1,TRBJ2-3,CATSDPGKWSTDTQYF,TGTGCCACCAGTGATCCCGGCAAGTGGAGCACAGATACGCAGTATTTT
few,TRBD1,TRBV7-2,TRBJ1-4,CASSLRTGQGEKLFF,TGTGCCAGCAGCCTAAGGACAGGGCAGGGTGAAAAACTGTTTTTT
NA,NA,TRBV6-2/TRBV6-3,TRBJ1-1,CASSYFSQLTEAFF,TGTGCCAGCAGTTATTTTTCGCAACTCACTGAAGCTTTCTTT
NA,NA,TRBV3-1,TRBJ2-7,CASSQTGGMSEQYF,TGTGCCAGCAGCCAAACGGGCGGGATGAGCGAGCAGTACTTC
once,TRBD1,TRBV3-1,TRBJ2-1,CASSHGDSLQFF,TGTGCCAGCAGCCACGGGGACAGCCTCCAGTTCTTC
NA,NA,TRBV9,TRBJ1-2,CASSKETGGTYGYTF,TGTGCCAGCAGCAAAGAGACAGGAGGGACCTATGGCTACACCTTC
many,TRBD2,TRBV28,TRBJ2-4,CASSLSLAGVAKNIQYF,TGTGCCAGCAGTTTATCTCTAGCGGGAGTAGCCAAAAACATTCAGTACTTC
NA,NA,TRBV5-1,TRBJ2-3,CASSLVSGDIDTQYF,TGCGCCAGCAGCTTGGTGTCAGGGGATATAGATACGCAGTATTTT
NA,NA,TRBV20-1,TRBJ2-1,CSAPRRTYNEQFF,TGCAGCGCCCCTCGGCGGACGTACAATGAGCAGTTCTTC
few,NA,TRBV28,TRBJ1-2,CASSSSSPGYTF,TGTGCCAGCAGCAGCAGTTCGCCCGGCTACACCTTC
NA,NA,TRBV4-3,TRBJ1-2,CASSHSLGYGEAGYTF,TGCGCCAGCAGCCACTCCCTGGGGTACGGAGAGGCTGGCTACACCTTC
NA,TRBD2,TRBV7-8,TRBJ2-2,CASSFLAGGNTGELFF,TGTGCCAGCAGCTTTCTAGCGGGGGGGAACACCGGGGAGCTGTTTTTT
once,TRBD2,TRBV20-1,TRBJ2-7,CSVATSGYEQYF,TGCAGTGTAGCGACTAGCGGCTACGAGCAGTACTTC
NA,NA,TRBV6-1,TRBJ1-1,CASSELGLAEAFF,TGTGCCAGCAGTGAGTTAGGGTTGGCTGAAGCTTTCTTT
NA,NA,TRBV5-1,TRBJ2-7,CASSFDTHYEQYF,TGCGCCAGCAGCTTCGACACTCACTACGAGCAGTACTTC
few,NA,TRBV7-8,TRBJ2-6,CASSLSWLLDYSPGANVLTF,TGTGCCAGCAGCTTAAGCTGGCTTCTAGATTACTCTCCTGGGGCCAACGTCCTGACTTTC
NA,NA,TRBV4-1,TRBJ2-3,CASSQVGGGAGTQYF,TGCGCCAGCAGCCAAGTCGGTGGGGGGGCAGGTACGCAGTATTTT
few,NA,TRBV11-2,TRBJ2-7,CASSPPGAVEQYF,TGTGCCAGCAGCCCCCCGGGGGCCGTCGAGCAGTACTTC
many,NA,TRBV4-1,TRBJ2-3,CASSQVPIADTQYF,TGCGCCAGCAGCCAAGTGCCGATCGCAGATACGCAGTATTTT
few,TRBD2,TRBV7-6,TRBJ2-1,CASSLWETSGLTSLRNEQFF,TGTGCCAGCAGCTTATGGGAGACTAGCGGACTAACCTCACTACGCAATGAGCAGTTCTTC
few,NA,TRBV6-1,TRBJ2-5,CASSDPGKETQYF,TGTGCCAGCAGTGACCCGGGGAAGGAGACCCAGTACTTC
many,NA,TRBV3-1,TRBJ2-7,CASSSRPYEQYF,TGTGCCAGCAGCTCTAGACCCTACGAGCAGTACTTC
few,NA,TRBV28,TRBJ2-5,CASSSPLIRETQYF,TGTGCCAGCAGTTCGCCTTTAATTCGAGAGACCCAGTACTTC
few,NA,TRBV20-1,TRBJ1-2,CSARDLKGPANYGYTF,TGCAGTGCTAGAGATCTGAAGGGGCCAGCTAACTATGGCTACACCTTC
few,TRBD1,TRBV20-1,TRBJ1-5,CSARGTGLPIGSNQPQHF,TGCAGTGCTAGGGGGACAGGGTTGCCGATCGGGTCCAATCAGCCCCAGCATTTT
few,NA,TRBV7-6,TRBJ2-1,CASSLGVRGRPYNEQFF,TGTGCCAGCAGCTTAGGTGTTCGGGGGCGCCCCTACAATGAGCAGTTCTTC
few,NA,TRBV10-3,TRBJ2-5,CAISPGGRETQYF,TGTGCCATCAGCCCCGGGGGGCGGGAGACCCAGTACTTC
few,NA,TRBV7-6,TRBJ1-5,CASSLMGRVDKGNQPQHF,TGTGCCAGCAGCTTAATGGGGCGAGTAGATAAGGGCAATCAGCCCCAGCATTTT